This T cell receptor (beta chain) appears in the sequencing data of a study of shared clonotypes between healthy human individuals. Overall study: Each donor contributed plates that comprised three CD4 naive, three CD4 memory, two CD8 naive and one CD8 memory. General study findings and limits: The generation probabilities recorded for non-shared clonotypes fell below those of clonotypes shared by all four donors.

As to this clone: The antigen is undetermined.

In the naive CD8 group, cells lacked CD45RO and were positively selected for CCR7, so terminally differentiated effector memory CD45RA+ cells were left out. This CDR3 has 17 residues. CDR1 and CDR2 from the germline V gene are MNHNS and SASEGT. Trimming left V 2 bases short and J 1 base short, with 15 bases between. The authors distributed each subset's genomic DNA evenly over several immunoSEQ plates. Sequencing was performed with immunoSEQ multiplex PCR; in TCRdb, only in-frame clones are kept and a portion is missing. Of 2 million to 2.5 million clones listed, around 96% were seen once; the top ten hold 0.9% to 1.3%.

This receptor was obtained from a man younger than 35 in good health. Input material: naive CD8+ T cells sorted from blood. This chain connects TRBV6-1 to TRBJ2-4, with D maybe TRBD2 (5 bases). The CDR3 here is CASSEKAAREAKNIQYF. CDR3 bases: TGTGCCAGCAGTGAAAAAGCGGCTAGGGAGGCCAAAAACATTCAGTACTTC.